This T cell receptor (beta chain) was sequenced in a study of T cell changes during pregnancy in multiple sclerosis. Clones were sequenced by immunoSEQ multiplex PCR, and TCRdb holds only the in-frame ones, with some missing. The sample records some 60,000 clones, roughly 90% being singletons. Germline lookup yields CDR1 SEHNR and CDR2 FQNEAQ (reference sequence). The CDR3 sequence is 13 residues long. With 2 bases removed from V and 2 bases from J, the gap between germline ends came to 6 bases. The specimen was peripheral blood, collected in the first trimester of pregnancy. V gene TRBV7-9 combines with J gene TRBJ2-5; D gene uncertain. The source of this sequence is a female donor in good health, enrolled as a control in a pregnancy study. The DNA of the CDR3 is TGTGCCAGCAGCTTATCGACTCAAGAGACCCAGTACTTC. Translation: CASSLSTQETQYF.